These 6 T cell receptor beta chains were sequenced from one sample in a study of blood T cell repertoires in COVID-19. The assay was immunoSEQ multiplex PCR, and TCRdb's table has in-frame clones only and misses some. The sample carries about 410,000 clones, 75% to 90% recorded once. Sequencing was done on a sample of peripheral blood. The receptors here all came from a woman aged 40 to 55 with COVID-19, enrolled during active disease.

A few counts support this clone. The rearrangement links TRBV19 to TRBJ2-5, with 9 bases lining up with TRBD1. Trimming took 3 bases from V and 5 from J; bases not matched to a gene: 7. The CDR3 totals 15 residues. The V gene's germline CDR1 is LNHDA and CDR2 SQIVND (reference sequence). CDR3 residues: CASSMWGTGRETQYF. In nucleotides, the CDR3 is TGTGCCAGTAGTATGTGGGGGACAGGGAGGGAGACCCAGTACTTC. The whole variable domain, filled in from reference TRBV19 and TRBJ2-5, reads DGGITQSPKYLFRKEGQNVTLSCEQNLNHDAMYWYRQDPGQGLRLIYYSQIVNDFQKGDIAEGYSVSREKKESFPLTVTSAQKNPTAFYLCASSMWGTGRETQYFGPGTRLLVL.

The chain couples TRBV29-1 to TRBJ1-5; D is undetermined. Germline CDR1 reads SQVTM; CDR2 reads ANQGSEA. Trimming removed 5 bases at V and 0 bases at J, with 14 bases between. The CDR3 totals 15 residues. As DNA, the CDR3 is TGCAGCGTTTCAAGCGACGGAGGTAGCAATCAGCCCCAGCATTTT. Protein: CSVSSDGGSNQPQHF.

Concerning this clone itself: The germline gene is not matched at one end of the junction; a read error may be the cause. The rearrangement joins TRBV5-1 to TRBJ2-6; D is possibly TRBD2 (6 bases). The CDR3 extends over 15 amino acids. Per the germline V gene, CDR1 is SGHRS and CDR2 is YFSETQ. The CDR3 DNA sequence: TGCACCAGCAGCGAGGGACTCTCTGGGGCCAACGTCCTGACTTTC. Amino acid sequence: CTSSEGLSGANVLTF.

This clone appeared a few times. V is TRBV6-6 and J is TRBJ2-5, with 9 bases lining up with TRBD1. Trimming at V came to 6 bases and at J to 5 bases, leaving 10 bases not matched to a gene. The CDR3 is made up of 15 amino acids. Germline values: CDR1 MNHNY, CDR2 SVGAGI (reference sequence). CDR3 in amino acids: CASSQSRQGGETQYF. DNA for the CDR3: TGTGCCAGCAGCCAATCGAGACAGGGGGGGGAGACCCAGTACTTC.

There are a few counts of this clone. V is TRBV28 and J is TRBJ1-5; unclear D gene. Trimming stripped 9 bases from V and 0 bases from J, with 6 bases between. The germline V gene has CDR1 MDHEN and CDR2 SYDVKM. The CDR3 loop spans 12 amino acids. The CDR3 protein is CASGDSNQPQHF. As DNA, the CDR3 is TGTGCCAGTGGAGATAGCAATCAGCCCCAGCATTTT.

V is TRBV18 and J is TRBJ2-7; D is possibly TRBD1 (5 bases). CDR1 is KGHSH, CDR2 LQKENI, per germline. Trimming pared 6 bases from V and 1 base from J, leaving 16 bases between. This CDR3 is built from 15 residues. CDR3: CASSTSRAGSYEQYF. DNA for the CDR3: TGTGCCAGCTCCACAAGCAGGGCAGGATCCTACGAGCAGTACTTC.